Many counts were recorded for the clone carrying this T cell receptor beta chain. Clones were read by immunoSEQ multiplex PCR, and TCRdb kept only the in-frame ones, dropping some. The data contain approximately 100,000 clones, about 66% of them seen just once; the ten biggest clones take up around 25%. Germline V gene lookup returns CDR1 MDHEN and CDR2 SYDVKM. V was pared by 5 bases and J by 3 bases, with 17 bases between. This CDR3 region has 16 residues. The sample comes from a study of shared clonotypes between healthy human individuals. Study-wide background: Contributing individuals were a couple of females and a few males aged 18 to 49.

V gene TRBV28 combines with J gene TRBJ1-5; D possibly corresponds to TRBD1 (6 bases). The receptor was isolated from a woman under 40 in good health. Sequencing was carried out using memory CD8+ T cells sorted from blood. Sample subset: CD45RO+ cells pooled with CCR7-negative TemRA cells. CDR3 in DNA: TGTGCCAGCAGTCTCGCAGGGGACGGATACAATCAGCCCCAGCATTTT. This encodes CASSLAGDGYNQPQHF.